This T cell receptor (beta chain) was obtained from a study of OX40 agonist ivuxolimab in advanced cancers. Some clones are missing from TCRdb's copy, which holds only in-frame ones; the method was immunoSEQ multiplex PCR. The sample records about 36,000 clones, around 77% being singletons. The germline gives CDR1 MGHRA, CDR2 YSYEKL. The V end lost 3 bases, the J end lost 0 bases, and 14 bases lay between the germline ends. This CDR3 has 17 amino acids. This TCR came from an adult with an advanced solid tumor such as melanoma, head and neck, liver or kidney cancer. This sequence joins TRBV4-1 and TRBJ2-2, with D perhaps being TRBD1 or TRBD2 (5 bases each). This material consisted of CD4+ or CD8+ T cells sorted from blood, taken in a trial of the OX40 agonist ivuxolimab. The CDR3 loop reads CASSQPVGTSNTGELFF. The CDR3 DNA sequence: TGCGCCAGCAGCCAGCCAGTGGGGACCTCGAACACCGGGGAGCTGTTTTTT.